This T cell receptor beta chain was retrieved from a study of OX40 agonist ivuxolimab in advanced cancers. General study points: CD4+ T cells averaged fewer expanded clones than CD8+ T cells.

Produced via immunoSEQ multiplex PCR; TCRdb's table is partial and in-frame only. The sample yields about 40,000 clones, roughly 84% seen once. The CDR3 consists of 16 residues. Germline V CDR1 and CDR2: SNHLY, FYNNEI. Worth noting for this clone: Antigen: not known.

The sequencing used CD4+ or CD8+ T cells sorted from blood, collected in a trial of the OX40 agonist ivuxolimab. This TCR was sampled from an adult with an advanced solid tumor such as melanoma, head and neck, liver or kidney cancer. The chain joins TRBV2 to TRBJ2-5; 9 bases align to TRBD1. The J call may be faulty, since TRBJ2-7 better matches the DNA end. This CDR3 is CASSGGQGYPVYEQYF. The CDR3 nucleotides read TGTGCCAGCAGTGGAGGACAGGGGTACCCAGTCTACGAGCAGTACTTC.